This is a list of T cell receptor beta chains from one sample in a study of T cell repertoires in cytomegalovirus infection. TCRdb processed the reads anew with MiXCR; each CDR3 protein has one entry. The sample contains about 150,000 distinct CDR3 sequences, roughly a sixth of which appear only once. Sample: CD8+ T cells from PBMCs. All receptors derive from a human donor in good health (CMV status not recorded). Some clones in this sample may be carry-over from other donors' samples. Both conserved end residues are part of each CDR3. Fields, in order: clone size, J gene, V gene, D gene, CDR3 DNA, CDR3 protein. A D gene is named only where the DNA matches it firmly. A clone size is listed for some rows: how often the clone was seen (once, few, many), or a class if it is expanded.

clone size: NA; J gene: TRBJ2-5; V gene: TRBV20-1; D gene: TRBD1; CDR3 DNA: TGCAGTGCCGGTGAGGGACAGAGAAAAGAGACCCAGTACTTC; CDR3 protein: CSAGEGQRKETQYF
clone size: NA; J gene: TRBJ2-7; V gene: TRBV28; D gene: NA; CDR3 DNA: TGTGCCAGCACCTTAGGAGGGGGCGCGGGCGAGCAGTACTTC; CDR3 protein: CASTLGGGAGEQYF
clone size: few; J gene: TRBJ1-3; V gene: TRBV7-2; D gene: NA; CDR3 DNA: TGTGCCAGCAGCTTAGGGGGGGGTGACAGGTCGGCTGGAAACACCATATATTTT; CDR3 protein: CASSLGGGDRSAGNTIYF
clone size: NA; J gene: TRBJ1-2; V gene: TRBV25-1; D gene: TRBD1; CDR3 DNA: TGTGCCAGCAGCAAAGGACAGGGGGCCCTTGTCTACACCTTC; CDR3 protein: CASSKGQGALVYTF
clone size: NA; J gene: TRBJ2-7; V gene: TRBV28; D gene: NA; CDR3 DNA: TGTGCCAGCAGTCGCCGCAACTACGACCGGGAGCAGTACTTC; CDR3 protein: CASSRRNYDREQYF
clone size: many; J gene: TRBJ2-1; V gene: TRBV11-1; D gene: NA; CDR3 DNA: TGTGCCAGCAGGCCGCCGGGCACGGAGCAGTTCTTC; CDR3 protein: CASRPPGTEQFF
clone size: few; J gene: TRBJ2-3; V gene: TRBV5-6; D gene: NA; CDR3 DNA: TGTGCCAGCACCACCGACGTGGGAAGTGCAACAGATACGCAGTATTTT; CDR3 protein: CASTTDVGSATDTQYF
clone size: few; J gene: TRBJ2-5; V gene: TRBV11-3; D gene: NA; CDR3 DNA: TGTGCCAGCCGCCCAGGAACAGGGGAGGCGGAGACCCAGTACTTC; CDR3 protein: CASRPGTGEAETQYF
clone size: NA; J gene: TRBJ2-5; V gene: TRBV7-9; D gene: NA; CDR3 DNA: TGTGCCAGCAGCACATGGCGGGACCAAAAGGATACCCAGTACTTC; CDR3 protein: CASSTWRDQKDTQYF
clone size: few; J gene: TRBJ2-1; V gene: TRBV6-5; D gene: TRBD2; CDR3 DNA: TGTGCCAGCAGCCGGACTAGCGGGAGTGAGCAGTTCTTC; CDR3 protein: CASSRTSGSEQFF
clone size: NA; J gene: TRBJ2-1; V gene: TRBV12-3/TRBV12-4; D gene: NA; CDR3 DNA: TGTGCCAGCAAGGACAGCTACAATGAGCAGTTCTTC; CDR3 protein: CASKDSYNEQFF
clone size: NA; J gene: TRBJ1-2; V gene: TRBV19; D gene: NA; CDR3 DNA: TGTGCCACCCCGAGGGCGCATGGCTACACCTTC; CDR3 protein: CATPRAHGYTF